This T cell receptor (beta chain) originates from a study of monozygotic twins with inflammatory bowel disease. Using the 5' RACE reads, TCRdb records one entry per CDR3 protein without DNA. The sample table includes about 450,000 distinct CDR3 sequences. The V gene's germline CDR1 is KGHSH and CDR2 LQKENI. The CDR3 totals 16 residues. Worth noting for this clonotype: Antigen specificity is unknown.

General study results and limits: The data offered no way to tell different T cell subtypes apart.

The chain uses TRBV18 and TRBJ1-1; TCRdb's D gene call, TRBD1, goes unchecked for lack of DNA. This TCR was recovered from a human donor with ulcerative colitis or Crohn's disease, or a healthy co-twin of an affected twin (not recorded which). The sample was blood. The chain's CDR3 is CASSPRGGERNTEAFF.